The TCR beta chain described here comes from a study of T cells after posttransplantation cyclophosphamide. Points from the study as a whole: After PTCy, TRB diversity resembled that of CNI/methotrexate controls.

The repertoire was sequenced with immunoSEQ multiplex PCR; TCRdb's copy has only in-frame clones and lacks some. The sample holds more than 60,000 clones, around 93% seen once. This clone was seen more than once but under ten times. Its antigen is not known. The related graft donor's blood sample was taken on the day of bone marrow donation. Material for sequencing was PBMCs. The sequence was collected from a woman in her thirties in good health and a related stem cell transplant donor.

The CDR3 sequence is CASSWRNTEAFF. DNA of the CDR3: TGTGCCAGCAGCTGGCGGAACACTGAAGCTTTCTTT. The V call is TRBV11-2, the J call TRBJ1-1; no reliable D call. V was trimmed by 4 bases and J by 1 base, leaving 4 bases between them. The V gene's germline CDR1 is SGHAT and CDR2 FQNNGV. CDR3 size: 12 residues.